This TCR beta chain was identified during a study of shared clonotypes between healthy human individuals. Produced via immunoSEQ multiplex PCR; TCRdb's table is partial and in-frame only. The table has 2 million to 2.5 million clones, about 90% seen once. The V end lost 5 bases, the J end lost 8 bases, and 16 bases lay between the germline ends. CDR3 length equals 14 residues. Germline V gives CDR1 SGHNT, CDR2 YENEEA. This TCR came from a man aged 18 to 30 in good health. Some clones in this sample may be carry-over from other donors' samples. The chain carries TRBV11-3 and TRBJ2-1; D not resolved. Sample: naive CD4+ T cells from PBMCs. Subset noted: CD45RA+ positively selected. The CDR3 nucleotides are TGTGCCAGCAGCACCAATTCGGGCGGACATGAGCAGTTCTTC. This translates into CASSTNSGGHEQFF.